Listed below are T cell receptor beta chains from one sample, sequenced in a study of cytotoxic CD8 clonotypes in ibrutinib-treated CLL. The repertoire was sequenced with immunoSEQ multiplex PCR; TCRdb's copy has only in-frame clones and lacks some. The data show 30,000 to 40,000 clones, 49% seen once. The specimen comprised PBMCs, sampled before ibrutinib treatment. The receptors originated from a human donor with chronic lymphocytic leukemia. CDR3s include the opening cysteine and the closing phenylalanine or tryptophan.

J: TRBJ1-1
length: 14
V: TRBV5-8
CDR3: CAIRRGQQNTEAFF

J: TRBJ2-5
length: 11
V: TRBV29-1
CDR3: CSVGRRETQYF

J: TRBJ2-3
length: 13
V: TRBV11-1
CDR3: CASSLGEGNTQYF

J: TRBJ1-6
length: 14
V: TRBV6-5
CDR3: CASTPGQGASPLHF

J: TRBJ1-2
length: 12
V: TRBV2
CDR3: CAIAAGDYGYTF

J: TRBJ2-2
length: 14
V: TRBV7-2
CDR3: CASTRGAYTGELFF

J: TRBJ1-5
length: 16
V: TRBV27
CDR3: CASSPWGQGYNQPQHF

J: TRBJ1-2
length: 13
V: TRBV7-9
CDR3: CASSLEANYGYTF

J: TRBJ1-6
length: 14
V: TRBV4-1
CDR3: CASSQAGGNSPLHF

J: TRBJ1-4
length: 16
V: TRBV27
CDR3: CASSLSPGRSNEKLFF

J: TRBJ1-1
length: 13
V: TRBV28
CDR3: CASRPPTGTEAFF

J: TRBJ2-2
length: 16
V: TRBV5-1
CDR3: CASSSPTGRHTGELFF

J: TRBJ2-3
length: 14
V: TRBV4-1
CDR3: CASSQDRIPDTQYF

J: TRBJ1-4
length: 13
V: TRBV5-1
CDR3: CASSTDVNEKLFF

J: TRBJ1-2
length: 13
V: TRBV7-8
CDR3: CASSPFQFYGYTF

J: TRBJ1-5
length: 14
V: TRBV27
CDR3: CASSLLGGNQPQHF

J: TRBJ2-1
length: 13
V: TRBV28
CDR3: CASTKGNYNEQFF

J: TRBJ1-2
length: 13
V: TRBV7-8
CDR3: CASSSTWNYGYTF

J: TRBJ1-1
length: 18
V: TRBV7-2
CDR3: CASSRLAQGLGQDTEAFF

J: TRBJ2-1
length: 17
V: TRBV28
CDR3: CASSSTGNFRSYNEQFF

J: TRBJ2-2
length: 16
V: TRBV29-1
CDR3: CSVVQFGQANTGELFF

J: TRBJ1-4
length: 16
V: TRBV25-1
CDR3: CASSEILGQGDEKLFF

J: TRBJ1-2
length: 16
V: TRBV5-1
CDR3: CASSLAGGTGFGGYTF

J: TRBJ2-7
length: 13
V: TRBV25-1
CDR3: CASTRTGFPEQYF

J: TRBJ2-1
length: 13
V: TRBV6-1
CDR3: CASRMGGGNEQFF